This is a list of T cell receptor beta chains from one sample in a study of blood T cells in healthy people across ages. TCRdb reprocessed the 5' RACE reads via MiXCR and lists one record per CDR3 protein. This table holds about 1.6 million distinct CDR3 sequences, roughly 32% found once. The source material was blood. The source is a woman between 25 and 40 years old in good health. CDR3s include the opening cysteine and the closing phenylalanine or tryptophan. D genes are given only for firm matches. A row's size may be missing; if present it is once, few, many or a size class.

v_call	clone_size	j_call	d_call	cdr3_nt	cdr3_aa
TRBV20-1	few	TRBJ1-1	NA	TGCAGTGCTAGTTGGGGGGCCGCTGAAGCTTTCTTT	CSASWGAAEAFF
TRBV12-3/TRBV12-4	NA	TRBJ2-3	NA	TGTGCCAGCAGTCAGAGTCGTGATGCGCAGTATTTT	CASSQSRDAQYF
TRBV14	NA	TRBJ2-1	NA	TGTGCCAGCAGCGCGAGACAGTCGGGCTACGATGAGCAGTTCTTC	CASSARQSGYDEQFF
TRBV20-1	NA	TRBJ2-7	TRBD2	TGCAGTGCCGACAGCGGGAGGCGCTACGAGCAGTACTTC	CSADSGRRYEQYF
TRBV20-1	NA	TRBJ1-2	NA	TGCAGTGCTACGGCCCAGGCAGGTGGACTAGGCTACACCTTC	CSATAQAGGLGYTF
TRBV5-4	NA	TRBJ2-5	TRBD1	TGTGCCAGCAGCGTTGGGGACAGGGCTAAAGAGACCCAGTACTTC	CASSVGDRAKETQYF
TRBV4-1	NA	TRBJ2-7	NA	TGCGCCAGCAGCCACGGCGCTTCACCTTCCTACGAGCAGTACTTC	CASSHGASPSYEQYF
TRBV2	few	TRBJ2-1	NA	TGTGCCAGCAGGCCCCCTAGTAGGGGTGAGCAGTTCTTC	CASRPPSRGEQFF
TRBV7-8	few	TRBJ1-1	NA	TGTGCCAGCAGACTGACGGGGCTTCAGAACACTGAAGCTTTCTTT	CASRLTGLQNTEAFF
TRBV6-1	NA	TRBJ1-2	NA	TGTGCCAGCAGTGAATCGATAACAGTATATGGCTACACCTTC	CASSESITVYGYTF
TRBV2	NA	TRBJ1-2	NA	TGTGCCAGCAGTGTCGACCTGACACCGAACTATGGCTACACCTTC	CASSVDLTPNYGYTF
TRBV9	few	TRBJ2-7	NA	TGTGCCAGCAGCACGGCGACAGGGAGGGAGCAGTACTTC	CASSTATGREQYF
TRBV6-1	few	TRBJ2-7	NA	TGTGCCAGCAGTTATAGTCAGCGATCCTACGAGCAGTACTTC	CASSYSQRSYEQYF
TRBV20-1	NA	TRBJ2-1	NA	TGCAGTGCTAGAGATAGGGGGGGCCGTTCTGAGGAGCAGTTCTTC	CSARDRGGRSEEQFF
TRBV2	NA	TRBJ1-2	NA	TGTGCCAGCAGTGAAGGACGAGCTGGCTATGGCTACACCTTC	CASSEGRAGYGYTF
TRBV9	NA	TRBJ1-6	NA	TGTGCCAGCAGCGTAGGAACGGGTCCGGTCGCCCTCCACTTT	CASSVGTGPVALHF
TRBV18	NA	TRBJ1-1	TRBD1	TGTGCCAGCTCACCGACAGGGTTGGGCACTGAAGCTTTCTTT	CASSPTGLGTEAFF
TRBV6-2/TRBV6-3	few	TRBJ2-3	NA	TGTGCCAGCAGTACAACCTCGGACCCGGTAGATACGCAGTATTTT	CASSTTSDPVDTQYF
TRBV7-3	NA	TRBJ2-2	NA	TGTGCCAGCAGCTTAATCACAGCAAAAACCGGGGAGCTGTTTTTT	CASSLITAKTGELFF
TRBV2	NA	TRBJ2-7	NA	TGTGCCAGCAGTGAGAGACAGATTTACGAGCAGTACTTC	CASSERQIYEQYF
TRBV7-9	NA	TRBJ2-5	NA	TGTGCCAGCAGCTTATACGGCGAGTTGTCCCAAGAGACCCAGTACTTC	CASSLYGELSQETQYF
TRBV4-1	NA	TRBJ1-2	NA	TGCGCCAGCAGCCTAGAGAGAAGTCTGGGCTACACCTTC	CASSLERSLGYTF
TRBV20-1	NA	TRBJ2-5	NA	TGCGGTGCTCCTCTCGGCAGCAGCACGATAGAGACCCAGTACTTC	CGAPLGSSTIETQYF
TRBV20-1	many	TRBJ2-1	TRBD2	TGCAGTGCAGGGGGACTAGATAATAATGAGCAGTTCTTC	CSAGGLDNNEQFF
TRBV20-1	NA	TRBJ2-2	NA	TGCAGTGCCATGACCCCCATTACCGGGGAGCTGTTTTTT	CSAMTPITGELFF
TRBV5-8	NA	TRBJ1-2	TRBD1	TGTGCCAGCAGCTCCGGACAGGGTTCAGACTACACCTTC	CASSSGQGSDYTF
TRBV7-9	NA	TRBJ2-5	NA	TGTGCCAGCAGCTCACTAAGTCTTCTAGAGACCCAGTACTTC	CASSSLSLLETQYF
TRBV6-5	few	TRBJ2-7	NA	TGTGCCAGCAGTTACGGATGGAGCGTCTTTATGAGCTCCTACGAGCAGTACTTC	CASSYGWSVFMSSYEQYF
TRBV12-3/TRBV12-4	few	TRBJ2-1	NA	TGTGCCAGCAGTTTTGGCAATGAGCGGTTCTTC	CASSFGNERFF
TRBV20-1	many	TRBJ1-2	NA	TGCAGTGCAGTGGGGGGTACCTATGGCTACACCTTC	CSAVGGTYGYTF
TRBV7-2	NA	TRBJ1-1	NA	TGTGCCAGCAGCTCCGCAGGTGCGAGGGCTGAAGCTTTCTTT	CASSSAGARAEAFF
TRBV12-3/TRBV12-4	NA	TRBJ1-6	NA	TGTGCCAGCAGTTGGAGACAGAATTCACCCCTCCACTTT	CASSWRQNSPLHF
TRBV2	few	TRBJ2-7	TRBD1	TGTGCCAGCAGCCCAAACCGGCGGGGACAGGGAGAATGGGGAGACTCCTACGAGCAGTACTTC	CASSPNRRGQGEWGDSYEQYF
TRBV20-1	few	TRBJ2-7	NA	TGCAGTGCTAAGCGGGCAGGGTCCATCGAGCAGTACTTC	CSAKRAGSIEQYF
TRBV27	NA	TRBJ2-3	TRBD2	TGTGCCAGCAGTTTAATCCCTCCTAGGACTAGCGGGAGGAGGGATACGCAGTATTTT	CASSLIPPRTSGRRDTQYF
TRBV11-2	once	TRBJ2-1	NA	TGTGCCGGCAGCCCGCCTTTAGCGCGGCATTACAATGAGCAGTTTTTC	CAGSPPLARHYNEQFF
TRBV5-1	NA	TRBJ2-3	TRBD2	TGCGCCGGCAGAAATCTAGCGGGACGGACAGATACGCAGTATTTT	CAGRNLAGRTDTQYF
TRBV7-3	NA	TRBJ1-1	NA	TGTGCCAGCAGCCCCCACGGGTCCCTTCACACTGAAGCTTTCTTT	CASSPHGSLHTEAFF
TRBV9	few	TRBJ2-7	TRBD2	TGTGCCAGCAGCGTAGTTAGCGGGAGTAACGAGCAGTACTTC	CASSVVSGSNEQYF
TRBV11-2	NA	TRBJ2-7	TRBD2	TGTGCCAGCAGCTTAGTGGCTAGCGGGACCGACGAGCAGTACTTC	CASSLVASGTDEQYF
TRBV3-1	NA	TRBJ2-5	NA	TGTGCCAGCAGCGGGCTAGCAAGGGAAGAGACCCTGTACTTC	CASSGLAREETLYF
TRBV7-3	NA	TRBJ2-1	NA	TGTGCCAGCAGCCTAGAGGGCGATAGCTCCTACAATGAGCAGTTCTTC	CASSLEGDSSYNEQFF
TRBV3-1	NA	TRBJ2-6	NA	TGTGCCAGCAGCCTAAAAGACGTAGCACGTGGGGCCAACGTCCTGACTTTC	CASSLKDVARGANVLTF
TRBV29-1	many	TRBJ1-1	TRBD1	TGCAGCGTTGCGGACAGGAGGGCTGAAGCTTTCTTT	CSVADRRAEAFF
TRBV27	NA	TRBJ2-7	NA	TGTACCAGCTTGCGGGGCGACGAGCAGTACTTC	CTSLRGDEQYF
TRBV6-2/TRBV6-3	NA	TRBJ2-3	NA	TGTGCCAGCAGTTACTCGTTCAGGGGAGATACGCAGTATTTT	CASSYSFRGDTQYF
TRBV10-1	NA	TRBJ2-3	NA	TGCGCCAGCAGTGATCTCCTTAGCGGTAGAGATACGCAGTATTTT	CASSDLLSGRDTQYF